The 19 T cell receptor beta chains given below trace back to one sample, sequenced in a study of response to subunit inactivated influenza vaccine. One entry per CDR3 protein results from TCRdb running MiXCR on the RT-PCR reads. Of approximately 500,000 distinct CDR3 sequences in the sample, 13% to 15% were seen once. The sample in question was PBMCs from blood, obtained about 11 days after vaccination. The receptors here all came from a man aged 50-60 years who received an inactivated influenza vaccine.

This clonotype was seen more than once but under ten times. The chain is built from TRBV7-9 and TRBJ2-5; D is possibly TRBD2 (5 bases). The CDR3 has 16 amino acids. V lost 0 bases to trimming and J lost 5 bases, with 16 bases between them. CDR1 SEHNR and CDR2 FQNEAQ come from the germline V gene (reference sequence). CDR3 DNA sequence: TGTGCCAGCAGCTTAGCTCTCATAACTAGTGTGGAGACCCAGTACTTC. Translating it yields CASSLALITSVETQYF.

The chain employs TRBV15 and TRBJ2-5; D is unclear. V gave up 5 bases and J gave up 1 base, with 8 bases separating them. Germline assignment: CDR1 LNHNV and CDR2 YYDKDF (reference sequence). This CDR3 comprises 13 residues. The CDR3, as DNA: TGTGCCACCAGCGGTGGGTCCCAAGAGACCCAGTACTTC. It specifies CATSGGSQETQYF.

This clonotype was counted a few times. The V and J genes are TRBV3-1 and TRBJ2-7, with D uncertain. Looked up from germline, CDR1 is LGHDT and CDR2 is YNNKEL (reference sequence). This CDR3 contains 13 residues. V was pared by 7 bases and J by 0 bases, with 10 bases between. The chain's CDR3 is CASTAANSYEQYF. As DNA, the CDR3 is TGTGCCAGCACCGCTGCTAACTCCTACGAGCAGTACTTC.

The chain couples TRBV29-1 to TRBJ2-1; no definite D call. The length of the CDR3 is 11 residues. Trimming took 7 bases from V and 6 from J, leaving 10 bases between them. CDR1 and CDR2 (germline): SQVTM, ANQGSEA. The CDR3 DNA reads as TGCAGCGCCGGTAGCCTCAATGAGCAGTTCTTC. Its protein product is CSAGSLNEQFF.

V is TRBV15 and J is TRBJ2-3; no firm D call. The CDR3 totals 15 residues. CDR1 is LNHNV and CDR2 is YYDKDF in the germline V gene (reference sequence). V dropped 6 bases and J dropped 1 base, with 14 bases sitting between them. Here the CDR3 reads CATSMRYGGTDTQYF. The CDR3 DNA reads TGTGCCACCAGTATGCGGTATGGTGGCACAGATACGCAGTATTTT.

This clonotype was found many times. The chain employs TRBV7-7 and TRBJ2-5; D is ambiguous. V lost 2 bases, J lost 2 bases, and 6 bases lay in between. Germline V lookup: CDR1 SSHAT, CDR2 FNYEAQ (reference sequence). This CDR3 has 13 amino acids. This CDR3 reads CASSLSEQETQYF. In nucleotides, the CDR3 is TGTGCCAGCAGCTTATCGGAGCAAGAGACCCAGTACTTC.

This clonotype appeared a single time. V and J are TRBV11-2 and TRBJ2-2; TRBD1 matches at 12 bases. After removal of 1 base from V and 6 bases from J, the junction contained 3 bases not matched to a gene. The V gene's germline CDR1 is SGHAT and CDR2 FQNNGV. There are 16 residues in the CDR3. DNA for the CDR3: TGTGCCAGCAGCTTAGGGGACAGGGGGCGCCCCGGGGAGCTGTTTTTT. Residues: CASSLGDRGRPGELFF.

V usage is TRBV5-4 and J usage is TRBJ2-4; 7 positions match TRBD1. The CDR3 has 15 residues. Germline V gene lookup returns CDR1 SGHNT and CDR2 YYREEE (reference sequence). V gave up 1 base and J gave up 6 bases; unmatched junction bases: 7. CDR3 sequence reads: CASSLKTGERNIQYF. CDR3 in DNA: TGTGCCAGCAGCTTGAAAACAGGGGAGAGAAACATTCAGTACTTC.

The CDR3 DNA is TGCGCCAGCAGCCAAGACCCGAGCCTCACAGATACGCAGTATTTT. Translation: CASSQDPSLTDTQYF. This rearrangement joins TRBV4-3 to TRBJ2-3; D gene ambiguous. Trimming pared 0 bases from V and 2 bases from J, leaving 9 bases between. There are 15 residues in the CDR3. CDR1 is LGHNA and CDR2 is YSLEER in the germline V gene.

The table lists this clonotype with a few counts. This rearrangement joins TRBV12-3 or TRBV12-4 to TRBJ2-1; D not certain. CDR3 length: 12 amino acids. Trimming took off 6 bases at V and 9 bases at J, with 12 bases between the two ends. The CDR3 spells CASSLTASEQFF. In nucleotides, the CDR3 is TGTGCCAGCAGCTTAACGGCCTCTGAGCAGTTCTTC.

The J gene is TRBJ2-4, the V gene TRBV20-1, with TRBD1 as a possible D gene (5 bases). Deletions cut 2 bases from V and 8 bases from J, with 16 bases between. This CDR3 has 14 amino acids. Germline loops: CDR1 DFQATT, CDR2 SNEGSKA (reference sequence). CDR3 DNA sequence: TGCAGTGCTAGATCCTTAGGGGCTGTAGACATTCAGTACTTC. It codes for CSARSLGAVDIQYF.

The rearrangement joins TRBV20-1 to TRBJ1-4; D unresolved. In germline, CDR1 is DFQATT, CDR2 SNEGSKA (reference sequence). Trimming removed 4 bases from V and 0 bases from J, with 6 bases in between. The CDR3 has 13 residues. CDR3: CSAIQATNEKLFF. DNA for the CDR3: TGCAGTGCTATACAAGCAACTAATGAAAAACTGTTTTTT.

In this sample, this clonotype turned up a few times. The gene calls are TRBV7-2 and TRBJ2-1, with 7 bases lining up with TRBD1. The CDR3 contains 16 residues. Germline CDR1 and CDR2: SGHTA and FQGNSA. Trimming at V came to 5 bases and at J to 7 bases, leaving 14 bases not matched to a gene. The CDR3 sequence is CASSTGQVDRRNEQFF. The DNA of the CDR3 is TGTGCCAGCAGCACTGGACAGGTAGATCGACGAAATGAGCAGTTCTTC.

This chain links TRBV4-2 with TRBJ2-2; 8 positions match TRBD2. The CDR3 sequence is 16 residues long. Germline values: CDR1 LGHNA, CDR2 YNFKEQ. V lost 4 bases, J lost 6 bases, and 10 bases stayed unmatched. The chain's CDR3 is CASSPGGAQGAGELFF. The CDR3 coding sequence is TGTGCCAGCAGCCCCGGGGGGGCCCAGGGTGCCGGGGAGCTGTTTTTT.

The chain couples TRBV25-1 to TRBJ1-2; TRBD1 is a possible D gene (5 bases). Germline V gives CDR1 MGHDK, CDR2 SYGVNS. This CDR3 has 11 amino acids. Between the trimmed V and J ends, which lost 1 base and 9 bases, there was a span of 6 bases. Here the CDR3 DNA reads TGTGCCAGCAGTGAATGGGGGAGCTACACCTTC. This translates into CASSEWGSYTF.

There are many counts of this clonotype. The chain carries TRBV14 and TRBJ2-2; D might be TRBD1 (6 bases). Between the trimmed V and J ends, which lost 6 bases and 5 bases, there was a span of 7 bases. Germline V gene data show CDR1 as SGHDN and CDR2 as FVKESK. The CDR3 contains 12 residues. CDR3 protein: CASSTGTGELFF. CDR3 DNA sequence: TGTGCCAGCAGTACAGGGACCGGGGAGCTGTTTTTT.

The chain couples TRBV5-1 to TRBJ1-4; D is undetermined. The CDR3 loop spans 16 amino acids. The V and J ends lost 0 bases and 0 bases respectively, with 9 bases between them. Germline V gene data show CDR1 as SGHRS and CDR2 as YFSETQ. The chain's CDR3 is CASSLGSVATNEKLFF. CDR3 in DNA: TGCGCCAGCAGCTTGGGATCAGTTGCAACTAATGAAAAACTGTTTTTT.

The rearrangement uses TRBV28 and TRBJ2-7; D is uncertain. The CDR3 loop spans 14 amino acids. Germline CDR1 reads MDHEN; CDR2 reads SYDVKM. The ends were cut back, 3 bases at V and 4 bases at J, with 13 bases in the middle. This CDR3 is CASSFRTPPYEQYF. DNA for the CDR3: TGTGCCAGCAGTTTCCGCACCCCACCTTACGAGCAGTACTTC. Supplemented by reference TRBV28 and TRBJ2-7, the full variable domain reads DVKVTQSSRYLVKRTGEKVFLECVQDMDHENMFWYRQDPGLGLRLIYFSYDVKMKEKGDIPEGYSVSREKKERFSLILESASTNQTSMYLCASSFRTPPYEQYFGPGTRLTVT.

The chain couples TRBV7-9 to TRBJ2-1; 9 bases are a match to TRBD2. Trimming took 5 bases from V and 2 from J; bases not matched to a gene: 7. The CDR3 has 16 residues. Germline values: CDR1 SEHNR, CDR2 FQNEAQ (reference sequence). The CDR3 DNA follows: TGTGCCAGCAGCCGACTTAGCGGGGGACCCTACAATGAGCAGTTCTTC. This gives the protein CASSRLSGGPYNEQFF.